Below, 10 T cell receptor beta chains from the same sample are listed, as sequenced in a study of T-cell reconstitution after alpha-beta-depleted transplantation in children. This sample's TCRbeta library carried unique molecular identifier barcodes. From the PCR reads, TCRdb called clonotypes with MiXCR, one entry per CDR3 protein. This table has approximately 300,000 distinct CDR3 sequences, about a tenth appearing once. This material consisted of PBMCs, taken before TCRalphabeta/CD19-depleted stem cell transplant. These TCRs come from a boy younger than two with acute myeloid leukemia, due to receive a stem cell transplant.

The chain recombines TRBV12-3 or TRBV12-4 with TRBJ1-1; D is possibly TRBD1 (5 bases). The length of the CDR3 is 15 residues. The V and J ends lost 4 bases and 4 bases respectively, with 16 bases between them. The CDR3 DNA sequence: TGTGCCAGCAGTTGGGGTGGGACCGGTATCACTGAAGCTTTCTTT. Protein sequence: CASSWGGTGITEAFF.

As to this clonotype: Possible read error: a much larger clone is one base away. The chain couples TRBV20-1 to TRBJ2-1, with 8 bases matching TRBD2. The CDR3 sequence is 13 residues long. Per the germline V gene, CDR1 is DFQATT and CDR2 is SNEGSKA (reference sequence). The CDR3 protein is CNASGLGVNEQFF. The CDR3 DNA reads as TGCAATGCTTCGGGACTAGGGGTTAATGAGCAGTTCTTC.

This clonotype was detected ten times or more. The gene calls are TRBV12-5 and TRBJ2-3; D is unclear. Trimming took 2 bases from V and 12 from J, leaving 3 bases between them. Looked up from germline, CDR1 is LGHNT and CDR2 is FRNRAP. The CDR3 loop spans 9 amino acids. The CDR3 loop is CASGLTQYF. The CDR3 nucleotides read TGTGCTAGTGGTTTGACCCAGTATTTT.

In this sample, this clonotype turned up many times. The rearrangement uses TRBV9 and TRBJ2-2; the match to TRBD2 covers 9 bases. In germline, CDR1 is SGDLS, CDR2 YYNGEE. This CDR3 comprises 17 residues. The J segment lost 2 bases and the V segment lost 4 bases, leaving 9 bases of the junction unmatched. CDR3 sequence (DNA): TGTGCCAGCAGCCTGAGTCCGCGGGGGGGTAACACCGGGGAGCTGTTTTTT. Translating it yields CASSLSPRGGNTGELFF.

Many counts were recorded for this clonotype. This chain joins TRBV28 and TRBJ2-3; D is possibly TRBD2 (6 bases). This CDR3 contains 12 residues. Deletions cut 3 bases from V and 7 bases from J, with 8 bases between. Germline loops: CDR1 MDHEN, CDR2 SYDVKM. Written as DNA, the CDR3 is TGTGCCAGCAGTTTGGGGGGAAATACGCAGTATTTT. Its protein product is CASSLGGNTQYF. Full variable domain (rest looked up from reference TRBV28 and TRBJ2-3): DVKVTQSSRYLVKRTGEKVFLECVQDMDHENMFWYRQDPGLGLRLIYFSYDVKMKEKGDIPEGYSVSREKKERFSLILESASTNQTSMYLCASSLGGNTQYFGPGTRLTVL.

This clonotype was seen many times. The chain combines TRBV6-1 with TRBJ2-3, with 9 bases fitting TRBD2. Per the germline V gene, CDR1 is MNHNS and CDR2 is SASEGT. Trimming cost V 6 bases and J 4 bases; bases outside gene matches: 8. The length of the CDR3 is 15 residues. CDR3: CASSPWRGGPDTQYF. CDR3 nucleotide sequence: TGTGCCAGCAGCCCCTGGCGGGGGGGCCCAGATACGCAGTATTTT.

In the case of this clonotype: A much larger clone lies one base from this, so it may be a read error. V gene TRBV4-3 combines with J gene TRBJ1-1, with TRBD1 identical over 7 bases. CDR3 length: 17 amino acids. The germline V gene has CDR1 LGHNA and CDR2 YSLEER. In DNA form, the CDR3 reads TGCGCCAGCAGCCAAGATCCCCAGACAGGGCGGAACACTGAAGTTTTCTTT. Translated: CASSQDPQTGRNTEVFF.

There are many counts of this clonotype. V usage is TRBV4-3 and J usage is TRBJ2-1, with TRBD1 as a possible D gene (5 bases). V dropped 0 bases and J dropped 4 bases, with 10 bases sitting between them. CDR3 length: 15 amino acids. The germline CDR1 and CDR2 sequences are LGHNA and YSLEER. The chain's CDR3 is CASSQDERGYNEQFF. CDR3 DNA sequence: TGCGCCAGCAGCCAAGATGAAAGGGGTTACAATGAGCAGTTCTTC.

In regard to this clonotype: A junction end diverges from the germline sequence, so it may reflect a read error. This chain joins TRBV7-7 and TRBJ2-3, with 7 bases lining up with TRBD2. Germline V gene lookup returns CDR1 SSHAT and CDR2 FNYEAQ (reference sequence). The CDR3 length is 16 residues. Here the CDR3 reads CASSLDGRGGTDTQYF. CDR3 nucleotide sequence: TGTGCTAGCAGCTTAGACGGACGGGGGGGCACAGATACGCAGTATTTT.

This clonotype occurred many times. The V gene is TRBV27, the J gene TRBJ1-2, with a weak D call TRBD1 (6 bases). The length of the CDR3 is 13 residues. CDR1 and CDR2 (germline): MNHEY, SMNVEV (reference sequence). The V gene lost 3 bases and the J gene lost 5 bases, with 10 bases spanning the gap. As DNA, the CDR3 is TGTGCCAGCAGTTTGAACAGGGCATATGGCTACACCTTC. Its translation is CASSLNRAYGYTF.